Each of the 26 T cell receptor beta chains below was sequenced from the same sample in a study of blood T cell repertoires in COVID-19. Libraries were prepared by immunoSEQ multiplex PCR; TCRdb keeps only in-frame clonotypes and omits some of them. The sample has 240,000 or so clones, around 86% seen once. The sample taken for sequencing was peripheral blood. The receptors originated from a woman aged 55-69 years with active or convalescent COVID-19.

CDR3 region: CASGLVLRLAGGTDTQYF. The CDR3 DNA is TGTGCTAGTGGTTTGGTACTAAGACTAGCGGGGGGCACAGATACGCAGTATTTT. This rearrangement joins TRBV12-5 to TRBJ2-3; 12 bases fit TRBD2. Germline trimming cut 0 bases from V and 1 base from J; bases unmatched to any gene: 5. Per germline, CDR1 LGHNT and CDR2 FRNRAP. This CDR3 is 18 amino acids long.

The V gene is TRBV27, the J gene TRBJ1-2; 8 nucleotides agree with TRBD1. CDR3 length: 14 amino acids. The J segment lost 6 bases and the V segment lost 7 bases, leaving 10 bases of the junction unmatched. Per the germline V gene, CDR1 is MNHEY and CDR2 is SMNVEV (reference sequence). CDR3 coding DNA: TGTGCCAGCACCTCGGACAGGGAGGGGAATGGCTACACCTTC. Amino acid sequence: CASTSDREGNGYTF.

The chain combines TRBV19 with TRBJ2-7, with 9 bases identical to TRBD2. This CDR3 region has 16 residues. The V gene end was trimmed by 6 bases and the J gene end by 2 bases; junction bases not matched to a gene: 11. Germline V lookup: CDR1 LNHDA, CDR2 SQIVND (reference sequence). The CDR3: CASSDISGGRPYEQYF. The CDR3 nucleotides are TGTGCCAGTAGCGATATTAGCGGGGGCCGACCCTACGAGCAGTACTTC.

V is TRBV30 and J is TRBJ1-6; TRBD1 matches 7 bases. The germline CDR1 and CDR2 sequences are GTSNPN and SVGIG (reference sequence). CDR3 length: 11 amino acids. V shed 1 base and J 12 bases; nucleotides not matched to a gene: 0. In DNA, the CDR3 is TGTGCCTGGAGTGGGACAGGACCCCTCCACTTT. Its protein is CAWSGTGPLHF. Supplemented by reference TRBV30 and TRBJ1-6, the full variable domain reads SQTIHQWPATLVQPVGSPLSLECTVEGTSNPNLYWYRQAAGRGLQLLFYSVGIGQISSEVPQNLSASRPQDRQFILSSKKLLLSDSGFYLCAWSGTGPLHFGNGTRLTVT.

The chain links TRBV29-1 to TRBJ2-4; 10 bases map to TRBD1. This CDR3 is 16 amino acids long. The junction had 11 bases not matched to a gene; V was cut back by 7 bases and J by 2 bases. The germline gives CDR1 SQVTM, CDR2 ANQGSEA. In DNA, the CDR3 is TGCAGCGCCCGCCTGGGACAGGGGCGTCCCAAAAACATTCAGTACTTC. It encodes CSARLGQGRPKNIQYF. The full variable domain, its missing parts supplied by reference TRBV29-1 and TRBJ2-4, is SAVISQKPSRDICQRGTSLTIQCQVDSQVTMMFWYRQQPGQSLTLIATANQGSEATYESGFVIDKFPISRPNLTFSTLTVSNMSPEDSSIYLCSARLGQGRPKNIQYFGAGTRLSVL.

V and J are TRBV30 and TRBJ2-4, with D tentatively TRBD2 (6 bases). Between the trimmed V and J ends, which lost 8 bases and 1 base, there was a span of 15 bases. CDR1 and CDR2 from the germline V gene are GTSNPN and SVGIG (reference sequence). The CDR3 has 14 amino acids. CDR3 coding DNA: TGTGCCGCGGGGACCCGGCGGGCCAAAAACATTCAGTACTTC. This codes for CAAGTRRAKNIQYF.

The chain employs TRBV5-1 and TRBJ1-3, with 7 positions matching TRBD1. Trimming at V came to 1 base and at J to 4 bases, leaving 8 bases not matched to a gene. The CDR3 loop spans 16 amino acids. Germline assignment: CDR1 SGHRS and CDR2 YFSETQ. CDR3 in DNA: TGCGCCAGCAGCTTGACAGGGGCATCTACCGGAAACACCATATATTTT. As protein: CASSLTGASTGNTIYF.

The chain combines TRBV30 with TRBJ1-4; maybe TRBD1 (5 bases). Trimming removed 0 bases from V and 0 bases from J, with 8 bases in between. Germline CDR1 and CDR2: GTSNPN and SVGIG (reference sequence). CDR3 length equals 15 residues. CDR3 DNA: TGTGCCTGGAGTGTGGGGGGGTCAACTAATGAAAAACTGTTTTTT. Its protein product is CAWSVGGSTNEKLFF.

The V and J genes are TRBV28 and TRBJ1-4; 10 nucleotides agree with TRBD1. The CDR3 sequence is 15 residues long. V shed 6 bases and J 7 bases; nucleotides not matched to a gene: 8. CDR1 and CDR2 from the germline V gene are MDHEN and SYDVKM. The DNA of the CDR3 is TGTGCCAGCAGCACGCCCGGGACAGGGGCTGAAAAACTGTTTTTT. Encoded protein: CASSTPGTGAEKLFF.

Only a few counts were recorded for this clone. This chain joins TRBV19 and TRBJ2-6; D perhaps matches TRBD2 (5 bases). Germline-derived CDR1 and CDR2 are LNHDA and SQIVND (reference sequence). Trimming took off 3 bases at V and 2 bases at J, with 11 bases between the two ends. CDR3 length: 16 residues. The CDR3 DNA is TGTGCCAGTAGTATTACGGGGTGGGCTGGGGCCAACGTCCTGACTTTC. It codes for CASSITGWAGANVLTF.

The sample holds a few counts of this clone. The chain employs TRBV7-8 and TRBJ2-1; maybe TRBD2 (6 bases). V lost 5 bases and J 0 bases, leaving 14 bases between the germline ends. The CDR3 spans 16 residues. Looked up from germline, CDR1 is SGHVS and CDR2 is FQNEAQ. The CDR3: CASSLNAGSSYNEQFF. The CDR3 coding sequence is TGTGCCAGCAGCCTCAACGCGGGGAGCTCCTACAATGAGCAGTTCTTC.

The V gene is TRBV30, the J gene TRBJ1-1, with 10 bases fitting TRBD1. The V gene's germline CDR1 is GTSNPN and CDR2 SVGIG (reference sequence). This CDR3 region has 13 residues. With 5 bases clipped from V and 5 bases from J, the junction kept 5 bases outside the gene matches. The CDR3 bases are TGTGCCTGGTCTCGACAGGGGGCGACTGAAGCTTTCTTT. Its translation: CAWSRQGATEAFF.

The chain has TRBV5-1 and TRBJ2-2; D is perhaps TRBD1 (6 bases). CDR3 length: 16 amino acids. V lost 0 bases and J 1 base, leaving 10 bases between the germline ends. Germline lookup yields CDR1 SGHRS and CDR2 YFSETQ. CDR3 bases: TGCGCCAGCAGCTTGGTACCGGGACAGAACACCGGGGAGCTGTTTTTT. This codes for CASSLVPGQNTGELFF.

This clone was seen once. The rearrangement uses TRBV6-6 and TRBJ2-3; the match to TRBD2 covers 13 bases. This CDR3 has 18 amino acids. V trimming: 5 bases; J trimming: 8 bases; junction bases outside the gene matches: 16. The V gene's germline CDR1 is MNHNY and CDR2 SVGAGI (reference sequence). The CDR3 sequence is CASSRTSGGPGPRGTQYF. CDR3 nucleotide sequence: TGTGCCAGCAGTCGGACTAGCGGGGGCCCTGGACCTCGCGGTACGCAGTATTTT.

The rearrangement joins TRBV11-2 to TRBJ1-1; TRBD1 might be the D (5 bases). The germline gives CDR1 SGHAT, CDR2 FQNNGV. V was shortened by 0 bases and J by 1 base, with 9 bases between the two germline ends. CDR3 size: 15 residues. CDR3 sequence: CASSLDLGANTEAFF. The CDR3 bases are TGTGCCAGCAGCTTAGATTTAGGGGCGAACACTGAAGCTTTCTTT.

This clone has ten or more counts. The chain carries TRBV18 and TRBJ2-7, with 7 bases lining up with TRBD1. The V and J ends lost 4 bases and 0 bases, in that order; junction bases with no gene match: 15. The CDR3 extends over 18 amino acids. CDR1 and CDR2 from the germline V gene are KGHSH and LQKENI. This chain's CDR3 is CASSQGQVSRHSSYEQYF. In DNA form, the CDR3 reads TGTGCCAGCTCACAAGGACAGGTATCTAGACATAGCTCCTACGAGCAGTACTTC. The whole variable domain, filled in from reference TRBV18 and TRBJ2-7, reads NAGVMQNPRHLVRRRGQEARLRCSPMKGHSHVYWYRQLPEEGLKFMVYLQKENIIDESGMPKERFSAEFPKEGPSILRIQQVVRGDSAAYFCASSQGQVSRHSSYEQYFGPGTRLTVT.

The V call is TRBV29-1, the J call TRBJ2-1, with 7 bases matching TRBD1. Germline V gene data show CDR1 as SQVTM and CDR2 as ANQGSEA. This CDR3 is built from 15 residues. Trimming at V came to 0 bases and at J to 7 bases, leaving 9 bases not matched to a gene. CDR3 in amino acids: CSVEDVTGRANEQFF. In DNA, the CDR3 is TGCAGCGTTGAAGACGTGACAGGGCGAGCAAATGAGCAGTTCTTC.

The chain has TRBV30 and TRBJ1-2; D is possibly TRBD1 (6 bases). Trimming stripped 2 bases from V and 7 bases from J, with 11 bases between. Per the germline V gene, CDR1 is GTSNPN and CDR2 is SVGIG (reference sequence). This CDR3 is built from 12 residues. CDR3 region: CAWSRQDGGYTF. In nucleotides, the CDR3 is TGTGCCTGGAGTCGACAGGATGGTGGCTACACCTTC.

A single count supports this clone. This chain uses TRBV11-2 with TRBJ2-2; D unclear. This CDR3 contains 13 residues. Per the germline V gene, CDR1 is SGHAT and CDR2 is FQNNGV. Trimming took off 4 bases at V and 3 bases at J, with 6 bases between the two ends. Here the CDR3 reads CASSSSYTGELFF. In DNA form, the CDR3 reads TGTGCCAGCAGCTCTTCTTACACCGGGGAGCTGTTTTTT.

V is TRBV4-1 and J is TRBJ1-4; D ambiguous. The CDR3 sequence is 15 residues long. Per germline, CDR1 MGHRA and CDR2 YSYEKL. V lost 4 bases to trimming and J lost 8 bases, with 17 bases between them. The DNA for the CDR3 is TGCGCCAGCAGCCCCCCCGCCCCGAGCGGGGAAAAACTGTTTTTT. This gives the protein CASSPPAPSGEKLFF.

CDR3 DNA: TGTGCCAGCAGCGCAGGACAGGGGGCTGAAGCTTTCTTT. Encoded protein: CASSAGQGAEAFF. V gene TRBV7-2 combines with J gene TRBJ1-1; 10 positions agree with TRBD1. Germline CDR1 is SGHTA and CDR2 is FQGNSA. V lost 5 bases and J lost 6; bases outside the gene matches: 3. The CDR3 has 13 residues.

This chain connects TRBV11-2 to TRBJ1-1; no clear D gene. CDR1 is SGHAT and CDR2 is FQNNGV in the germline V gene. This CDR3 region has 14 residues. V lost 2 bases and J lost 2, with 9 bases in between. The CDR3 nucleotides read TGTGCCAGCAGCTTACTGAGGCTTAACACTGAAGCTTTCTTT. Its translation is CASSLLRLNTEAFF.

This clone was picked up a small number of times. The V gene is TRBV5-1, the J gene TRBJ2-5, with D possibly matching TRBD1 (5 bases). Germline V gives CDR1 SGHRS, CDR2 YFSETQ. V was clipped by 0 bases and J by 0 bases, with 6 bases between them. The CDR3 contains 14 residues. The DNA of the CDR3 is TGCGCCAGCAGCTTGGAGGGGAACCAAGAGACCCAGTACTTC. Residues: CASSLEGNQETQYF.

The rearrangement joins TRBV19 to TRBJ1-1, with 12 bases matching TRBD1. Germline V gene lookup returns CDR1 LNHDA and CDR2 SQIVND (reference sequence). This CDR3 spans 16 amino acids. The V gene end was trimmed by 3 bases and the J gene end by 0 bases; junction bases not matched to a gene: 2. The CDR3 loop is CASSIGTGGMNTEAFF. DNA of the CDR3: TGTGCCAGTAGTATCGGGACAGGGGGCATGAACACTGAAGCTTTCTTT. Using reference TRBV19 and TRBJ1-1 for the parts outside the CDR3, the full variable domain is DGGITQSPKYLFRKEGQNVTLSCEQNLNHDAMYWYRQDPGQGLRLIYYSQIVNDFQKGDIAEGYSVSREKKESFPLTVTSAQKNPTAFYLCASSIGTGGMNTEAFFGQGTRLTVV.

This clone was seen ten or more times. The genes are TRBV5-1 and TRBJ2-7; D may be TRBD1 (6 bases). Trimming shortened V by 4 bases and J by 0 bases, and 11 bases separated the two germline ends. This CDR3 spans 14 amino acids. Germline V gene data show CDR1 as SGHRS and CDR2 as YFSETQ. CDR3 bases: TGCGCCAGCAGCGGGGACATGAGCTCCTACGAGCAGTACTTC. Its translation: CASSGDMSSYEQYF.

The chain couples TRBV7-9 to TRBJ2-7; 8 bases fit TRBD1. Germline CDR1 reads SEHNR; CDR2 reads FQNEAQ (reference sequence). The length of the CDR3 is 12 residues. V shed 5 bases and J 10 bases; nucleotides not matched to a gene: 7. The CDR3 bases are TGTGCCAGCAGCGTCGACAGGGGCGTCCAGTACTTC. It specifies CASSVDRGVQYF. Based on the CDR3 plus reference TRBV7-9 and TRBJ2-7, the full variable domain is DTGVSQNPRHKITKRGQNVTFRCDPISEHNRLYWYRQTLGQGPEFLTYFQNEAQLEKSRLLSDRFSAERPKGSFSTLEIQRTEQGDSAMYLCASSVDRGVQYFGPGTRLTVT.